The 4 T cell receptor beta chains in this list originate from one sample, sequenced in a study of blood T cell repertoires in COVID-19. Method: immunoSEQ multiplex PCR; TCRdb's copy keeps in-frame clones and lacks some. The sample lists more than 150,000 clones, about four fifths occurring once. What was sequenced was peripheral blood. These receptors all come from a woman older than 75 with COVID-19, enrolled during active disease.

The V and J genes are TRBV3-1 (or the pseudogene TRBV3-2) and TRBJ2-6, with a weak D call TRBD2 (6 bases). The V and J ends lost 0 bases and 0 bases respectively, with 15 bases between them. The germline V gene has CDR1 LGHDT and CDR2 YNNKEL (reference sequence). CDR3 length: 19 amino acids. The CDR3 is CASSQEAWGVGSGANVLTF. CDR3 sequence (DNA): TGTGCCAGCAGCCAAGAAGCCTGGGGGGTTGGCTCTGGGGCCAACGTCCTGACTTTC.

The CDR3 protein is CAWRPPERLAGGEQYF. The CDR3 coding sequence is TGTGCCTGGAGACCCCCCGAGAGGCTAGCGGGGGGCGAGCAGTACTTC. The chain has TRBV30 and TRBJ2-7; 11 bases are shared with TRBD2. Germline V gene sequence: CDR1 GTSNPN, CDR2 SVGIG (reference sequence). The ends lost 3 bases at V and 6 bases at J; junction bases unmatched: 13. CDR3 length equals 16 residues.

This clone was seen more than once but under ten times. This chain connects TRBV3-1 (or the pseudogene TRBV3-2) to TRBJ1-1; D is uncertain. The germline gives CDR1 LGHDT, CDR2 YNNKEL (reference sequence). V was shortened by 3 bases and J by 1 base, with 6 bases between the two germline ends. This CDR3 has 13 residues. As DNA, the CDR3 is TGTGCCAGCAGCCAGGCCGCGAACACTGAAGCTTTCTTT. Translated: CASSQAANTEAFF.

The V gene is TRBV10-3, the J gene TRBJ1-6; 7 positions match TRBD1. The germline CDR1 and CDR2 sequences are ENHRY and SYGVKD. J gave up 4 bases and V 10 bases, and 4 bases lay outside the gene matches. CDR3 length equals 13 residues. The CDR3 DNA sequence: TGTGCCACCTCGACAGGGTATAATTCACCCCTCCACTTT. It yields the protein CATSTGYNSPLHF.